The 24 T cell receptor beta chains reported below all come from one sample, sequenced in a study of T cell responses to AZD1222 COVID-19 vaccine. Only in-frame clones appear in the TCRdb table, and some are missing; sequencing was by immunoSEQ multiplex PCR. The sample shows 120,000 or so clones, over 75% of them seen only once. Material: peripheral blood, obtained on day 0 of AZD1222 vaccination. These receptors all come from an adult in good health.

The chain is built from TRBV5-1 and TRBJ2-5, with 10 bases matching TRBD2. The CDR3 runs 16 residues. V gave up 0 bases and J gave up 6 bases; unmatched junction bases: 8. Looked up from germline, CDR1 is SGHRS and CDR2 is YFSETQ. The CDR3: CASSLVSSGGKKTQYF. CDR3 nucleotides: TGCGCCAGCAGCTTGGTGTCTAGCGGGGGAAAGAAGACCCAGTACTTC.

V is TRBV24-1 and J is TRBJ1-5, with 8 bases that match TRBD1. The CDR3 extends over 15 amino acids. CDR1 is KGHDR and CDR2 is SFDVKD in the germline V gene. The V and J ends lost 7 bases and 1 base, in that order; junction bases with no gene match: 5. Written as DNA, the CDR3 is TGTGCCACCAGCCGGACAGGGCCCAGCAATCAGCCCCAGCATTTT. It codes for CATSRTGPSNQPQHF.

The chain links TRBV10-3 to TRBJ1-5, with 9 bases lining up with TRBD1. The CDR3 has 17 residues. Losses at the gene ends were 0 bases for V and 6 bases for J; bases not matched to a gene: 9. Germline V CDR1 and CDR2: ENHRY, SYGVKD. The CDR3 DNA sequence: TGTGCCATCAGTGAGTCGGGGGGACAGGGAAGGGGTCAGCCCCAGCATTTT. Residues: CAISESGGQGRGQPQHF.

The V gene is TRBV7-2, the J gene TRBJ2-7; 10 bases are shared with TRBD2. The CDR3 length is 18 residues. The germline V gene encodes CDR1 SGHTA and CDR2 FQGNSA. V lost 1 base, J lost 7 bases, and 16 bases stayed unmatched. CDR3 amino acids: CASSLGGLGAGGPREQYF. CDR3 coding DNA: TGTGCCAGCAGCTTAGGTGGGCTGGGAGCGGGAGGGCCGCGGGAGCAGTACTTC.

In its sample, this clone was seen a few times. The rearrangement links TRBV15 to TRBJ1-1; 7 bases align to TRBD1. Germline loops: CDR1 LNHNV, CDR2 YYDKDF (reference sequence). The CDR3 runs to 14 residues. After removal of 5 bases from V and 2 bases from J, the junction contained 5 bases not matched to a gene. The CDR3 protein is CATSGGQFNTEAFF. The CDR3, as DNA: TGTGCCACCAGCGGGGGACAGTTTAACACTGAAGCTTTCTTT.

This sequence joins TRBV7-9 and TRBJ1-1; the match to TRBD1 covers 7 bases. Germline trimming cut 4 bases from V and 1 base from J; bases unmatched to any gene: 6. Germline values: CDR1 SEHNR, CDR2 FQNEAQ (reference sequence). This CDR3 is built from 15 residues. CDR3 residues: CASSSHQGENTEAFF. As DNA, the CDR3 is TGTGCCAGCAGCTCACATCAGGGGGAGAACACTGAAGCTTTCTTT.

As regards this clone: Its ends do not fully match the called genes, so a read error is possible. The V gene is TRBV15, the J gene TRBJ2-7; the D gene is possibly TRBD1 (6 bases). Germline V CDR1 and CDR2: LNHNV, YYDKDF (reference sequence). This CDR3 contains 13 residues. The CDR3 nucleotides are TGTGCCACCAGCAGTACAGGGATTGGGGCGAGGCGCTTC. The encoded protein is CATSSTGIGARRF.

A remark on this clone: This sample includes further DNA sequences coding for the same CDR3. J is TRBJ2-7 and V is TRBV7-9; 7 bases are shared with TRBD1. V was clipped by 1 base and J by 2 bases; unmatched bases: 2. The CDR3 totals 14 residues. The germline CDR1 and CDR2 sequences are SEHNR and FQNEAQ (reference sequence). The CDR3 region is CASSLGQGAYEQYF. The CDR3 bases are TGTGCCAGCAGCTTAGGGCAGGGGGCCTACGAGCAGTACTTC.

The chain carries TRBV30 and TRBJ1-1; 7 bases map to TRBD1. V lost 4 bases and J lost 5; bases outside the gene matches: 4. Germline V gene lookup returns CDR1 GTSNPN and CDR2 SVGIG (reference sequence). CDR3 length equals 12 residues. The CDR3 sequence is CAWTGGQTEAFF. In nucleotides, the CDR3 is TGTGCCTGGACAGGGGGGCAGACTGAAGCTTTCTTT.

V and J are TRBV6-5 and TRBJ2-3; 7 nucleotides align to TRBD2. Per germline, CDR1 MNHEY and CDR2 SVGAGI. The CDR3 is made up of 13 amino acids. V gave up 6 bases and J gave up 6 bases; unmatched junction bases: 6. The CDR3 sequence is CASSYQLADTQYF. DNA for the CDR3: TGTGCCAGCAGCTACCAACTAGCGGATACGCAGTATTTT.

This clone was recorded a few times. The chain couples TRBV5-1 to TRBJ2-5; D is unresolved. This CDR3 is 15 amino acids long. CDR1 SGHRS and CDR2 YFSETQ come from the germline V gene. Trimming took off 0 bases at V and 4 bases at J, with 13 bases between the two ends. CDR3 protein: CASSLGPVSGETQYF. The CDR3 region has the DNA TGCGCCAGCAGCTTGGGCCCGGTGTCGGGAGAGACCCAGTACTTC.

This chain links TRBV9 with TRBJ1-1; D remains ambiguous. The V end was cut by 0 bases, the J end by 1 base, with 4 bases between. The CDR3 consists of 13 residues. Germline CDR1 is SGDLS and CDR2 is YYNGEE. CDR3 in amino acids: CASSVGRNTEAFF. The CDR3 coding sequence is TGTGCCAGCAGCGTAGGACGGAACACTGAAGCTTTCTTT.

The V gene is TRBV11-2, the J gene TRBJ1-2; no definite D call. Germline V gene lookup returns CDR1 SGHAT and CDR2 FQNNGV. The CDR3 has 16 amino acids. V lost 0 bases, J lost 4 bases, and 15 bases lay in between. The CDR3 region is CASSLEVGRPTYGYTF. The DNA for the CDR3 is TGTGCCAGCAGCTTAGAAGTAGGTCGGCCGACCTATGGCTACACCTTC.

V and J are TRBV30 and TRBJ2-7, with no clear D. The CDR3 is 12 amino acids. In germline, CDR1 is GTSNPN, CDR2 SVGIG (reference sequence). Trimming removed 3 bases at V and 2 bases at J, with 8 bases between. CDR3 nucleotides: TGTGCCTGGAGGCAACTACCCTACGAGCAGTACTTC. Residues: CAWRQLPYEQYF. Full variable domain (rest looked up from reference TRBV30 and TRBJ2-7): SQTIHQWPATLVQPVGSPLSLECTVEGTSNPNLYWYRQAAGRGLQLLFYSVGIGQISSEVPQNLSASRPQDRQFILSSKKLLLSDSGFYLCAWRQLPYEQYFGPGTRLTVT.

The V and J genes are TRBV9 and TRBJ1-1; D is undetermined. V lost 0 bases and J 4 bases, leaving 10 bases between the germline ends. The CDR3 contains 14 residues. In germline, CDR1 is SGDLS, CDR2 YYNGEE. CDR3 nucleotides: TGTGCCAGCAGCGTAGTTGGTAGGGCCACTGAAGCTTTCTTT. Translating it yields CASSVVGRATEAFF.

This chain links TRBV14 with TRBJ2-2, with unresolved D. The CDR3 has 13 residues. V gave up 2 bases and J gave up 7 bases, with 8 bases separating them. CDR1 and CDR2 (germline): SGHDN, FVKESK. CDR3 sequence reads: CASSQLGYGELFF. CDR3 DNA: TGTGCCAGCAGCCAACTAGGGTACGGGGAGCTGTTTTTT.

The V gene is TRBV19, the J gene TRBJ1-1; perhaps TRBD1 as D (6 bases). The V gene's germline CDR1 is LNHDA and CDR2 SQIVND (reference sequence). Trimming shortened V by 5 bases and J by 3 bases, and 10 bases separated the two germline ends. The CDR3 extends over 13 amino acids. DNA for the CDR3: TGTGCCAGTAGTTCCTACAGGGACACTGAAGCTTTCTTT. It encodes CASSSYRDTEAFF.

The chain combines TRBV6-5 with TRBJ1-3; D unclear. V was cut by 4 bases and J by 0 bases, with 7 bases left in between. Germline CDR1 reads MNHEY; CDR2 reads SVGAGI. The CDR3 contains 14 residues. As DNA, the CDR3 is TGTGCCAGCAGTTCCCACACCTCTGGAAACACCATATATTTT. Amino acid sequence: CASSSHTSGNTIYF.

This clone has a single count. This sequence joins TRBV5-4 and TRBJ2-1; D is uncertain. V gave up 4 bases and J gave up 12 bases, with 11 bases separating them. Germline CDR1 and CDR2: SGHNT and YYREEE (reference sequence). The CDR3 is 11 amino acids. CDR3 DNA sequence: TGTGCCAGCAGCCTCAGTACTGCGCAGTTCTTC. It translates to CASSLSTAQFF.

The genes are TRBV7-9 and TRBJ2-1; possible D gene TRBD2, 5 bases. CDR1 is SEHNR, CDR2 FQNEAQ, per germline (reference sequence). This CDR3 region has 14 residues. V gave up 4 bases and J gave up 9 bases, with 16 bases separating them. The CDR3 DNA reads TGTGCCAGCAGCTCCTGGGTCGGACTGGGTGAGCAGTTCTTC. It codes for CASSSWVGLGEQFF. The full variable domain, in which reference TRBV7-9 and TRBJ2-1 provide the parts outside the CDR3, is DTGVSQNPRHKITKRGQNVTFRCDPISEHNRLYWYRQTLGQGPEFLTYFQNEAQLEKSRLLSDRFSAERPKGSFSTLEIQRTEQGDSAMYLCASSSWVGLGEQFFGPGTRLTVL.

CDR3 residues: CASASLAGSSEQYF. DNA of the CDR3: TGTGCCAGCGCGAGTCTAGCGGGATCGAGCGAGCAGTACTTC. The chain recombines TRBV11-3 with TRBJ2-7, with 9 bases that match TRBD2. The germline V gene encodes CDR1 SGHNT and CDR2 YENEEA. CDR3 length: 14 amino acids. The V gene end was trimmed by 8 bases and the J gene end by 6 bases; junction bases not matched to a gene: 11.

The chain uses TRBV9 and TRBJ1-5, with a weak D call TRBD1 (5 bases). This CDR3 comprises 13 residues. The V gene's germline CDR1 is SGDLS and CDR2 YYNGEE. Trimming cost V 7 bases and J 7 bases, with 15 bases left between them. The CDR3 nucleotides are TGTGCCAGCTCACGTGGGGCGGAACAGCCCCAGCATTTT. Amino acids: CASSRGAEQPQHF.

This clone occurred once. The chain recombines TRBV24-1 with TRBJ1-1; D gene uncertain. Deletions cut 7 bases from V and 4 bases from J, with 24 bases between. The germline CDR1 and CDR2 sequences are KGHDR and SFDVKD. CDR3 length: 17 amino acids. In DNA, the CDR3 is TGTGCCACCAGGTCTTGGGGTGATGGGTACATTCTCACTGAAGCTTTCTTT. Translation gives CATRSWGDGYILTEAFF.

The chain employs TRBV3-1 (or the pseudogene TRBV3-2) and TRBJ2-7; perhaps TRBD1 as D (6 bases). Deletions cut 4 bases from V and 7 bases from J, with 14 bases between. This CDR3 is built from 13 residues. From germline, CDR1 is LGHDT and CDR2 YNNKEL (reference sequence). The CDR3 loop is CASSLNRAGEQYF. CDR3 in DNA: TGTGCCAGCAGCCTTAACAGGGCTGGGGAGCAGTACTTC.